These 12 T cell receptor beta chains came from one sample sequenced in a study of CD8+ T cells in alopecia areata. Extracted RNA was reverse transcribed into cDNA, the sequencing template. The protocol was immunoSEQ multiplex PCR, while the TCRdb copy is restricted to in-frame clones and leaves out a portion. The sample holds about 97,000 clones, roughly two fifths seen once. Sample: CD4+ T cells sorted from blood. The receptor source for this set is a human donor with alopecia areata.

This clone appeared a few times. The V call is TRBV14, the J call TRBJ1-2, with TRBD1 as a possible D gene (6 bases). Trimming stripped 3 bases from V and 3 bases from J, with 14 bases between. The germline CDR1 and CDR2 sequences are SGHDN and FVKESK. This CDR3 is built from 15 residues. The CDR3: CASSQADRLDYGYTF. The CDR3 nucleotides read TGTGCCAGCAGCCAGGCTGACAGGTTGGACTATGGCTACACCTTC.

The chain recombines TRBV29-1 with TRBJ1-1, with 8 bases matching TRBD1. Trimming at V came to 5 bases and at J to 1 base, leaving 6 bases not matched to a gene. This CDR3 is 14 amino acids long. Germline V lookup: CDR1 SQVTM, CDR2 ANQGSEA. This CDR3 reads CSVSATGANTEAFF. The CDR3 DNA is TGCAGCGTTTCTGCGACAGGGGCGAACACTGAAGCTTTCTTT.

The chain uses TRBV6-1 and TRBJ2-7; weak D call: TRBD1 (5 bases). Germline V gives CDR1 MNHNS, CDR2 SASEGT. The ends were cut back, 1 base at V and 3 bases at J, with 10 bases in the middle. CDR3 length: 14 residues. The CDR3 region is CASSEGARDYEQYF. Written as DNA, the CDR3 is TGTGCCAGCAGTGAAGGTGCCAGGGACTACGAGCAGTACTTC.

This clone came up once. The genes are TRBV18 and TRBJ1-2; D is unclear. Germline CDR1 KGHSH, CDR2 LQKENI. This CDR3 is 14 amino acids long. Trimming removed 5 bases from V and 3 bases from J, with 13 bases in between. The CDR3 DNA sequence: TGTGCCAGCTCATTACAGACTGCCTACTATGGCTACACCTTC. Translating gives CASSLQTAYYGYTF.

This clone appeared a few times. The J gene is TRBJ2-3, the V gene TRBV19; 8 bases are shared with TRBD2. The CDR3 length is 15 residues. CDR1 and CDR2 from the germline V gene are LNHDA and SQIVND (reference sequence). Unmatched junction bases numbered 9, after V lost 3 bases and J lost 7 bases. The CDR3: CASSISRGGPNTQYF. The CDR3 region has the DNA TGTGCCAGTAGTATTTCTCGGGGGGGCCCTAATACGCAGTATTTT.

The rearrangement uses TRBV29-1 and TRBJ2-7; D gene uncertain. V was shortened by 6 bases and J by 3 bases, with 6 bases between the two germline ends. The CDR3 covers 10 residues. The germline CDR1 and CDR2 sequences are SQVTM and ANQGSEA. The chain's CDR3 is CSVGDYEQYF. The CDR3 nucleotides read TGCAGCGTCGGCGACTACGAGCAGTACTTC.

V usage is TRBV20-1 and J usage is TRBJ2-7, with D unclear. The V end was cut by 1 base, the J end by 4 bases, with 5 bases between. Germline CDR1 and CDR2: DFQATT and SNEGSKA (reference sequence). There are 11 residues in the CDR3. CDR3 sequence: CSARALYEQYF. CDR3 nucleotide sequence: TGCAGTGCTAGAGCACTATACGAGCAGTACTTC.

This clone was seen only a few times. The rearrangement joins TRBV2 to TRBJ2-1; the match to TRBD2 covers 12 bases. CDR3 length equals 15 residues. V shed 5 bases, J shed 5 bases, and the junction held 4 bases outside the gene matches. Germline CDR1 SNHLY, CDR2 FYNNEI. The CDR3 nucleotides read TGTGCCAGCAGTAGGACTAGCGGGGCAAACAATGAGCAGTTCTTC. Translating it yields CASSRTSGANNEQFF.

This clone was seen only a few times. The gene calls are TRBV29-1 and TRBJ2-2; TRBD2 matches 10 bases. The CDR3 has 15 amino acids. Germline CDR1 and CDR2: SQVTM and ANQGSEA. The V gene end was trimmed by 1 base and the J gene end by 4 bases; junction bases not matched to a gene: 3. CDR3 nucleotide sequence: TGCAGCGTTGAAGGGACTAGCGGAGGCACCGGGGAGCTGTTTTTT. It yields the protein CSVEGTSGGTGELFF.

The chain recombines TRBV5-1 with TRBJ2-5; 9 nucleotides align to TRBD2. The CDR3 runs 16 residues. Germline values: CDR1 SGHRS, CDR2 YFSETQ. Losses at the gene ends were 0 bases for V and 2 bases for J; bases not matched to a gene: 5. The DNA for the CDR3 is TGCGCCAGCAGCTTGGAGGCTAGCGGGGAACAAGAGACCCAGTACTTC. This gives the protein CASSLEASGEQETQYF.

This clone was counted only a few times. The rearrangement uses TRBV18 and TRBJ1-4, with no clear D. Per the germline V gene, CDR1 is KGHSH and CDR2 is LQKENI. There are 13 residues in the CDR3. V gave up 6 bases and J gave up 5 bases, with 10 bases separating them. CDR3 bases: TGTGCCAGCTCTATGTTGCAGAATGAAAAACTGTTTTTT. Its translation is CASSMLQNEKLFF.

In this sample, this clone turned up a few times. The CDR3 loop reads CASSPGAGLGSYEQYF. DNA of the CDR3: TGTGCCAGCTCCCCAGGGGCGGGATTGGGATCCTACGAGCAGTACTTC. The gene calls are TRBV18 and TRBJ2-7; the D call may be TRBD1 or TRBD2 (6 bases each). Germline V CDR1 and CDR2: KGHSH, LQKENI. The CDR3 is made up of 16 amino acids. Trimming left V 6 bases short and J 1 base short, with 19 bases between.